Listed below are T cell receptor beta chains from one sample, sequenced in a study of OX40 agonist ivuxolimab in advanced cancers. Clones were sequenced by immunoSEQ multiplex PCR, and TCRdb holds only the in-frame ones, with some missing. The repertoire holds 65,000 to 80,000 clones, with roughly four fifths as singletons. Specimen: CD4+ or CD8+ T cells sorted from blood, collected in a trial of the OX40 agonist ivuxolimab. The receptors derive from an adult with an advanced solid tumor such as melanoma, head and neck, liver or kidney cancer. Both conserved end residues are part of each CDR3. The order of the fields is clone size, V gene, J gene, D gene, CDR3 DNA, CDR3 protein. D genes are given only for firm matches. Where a row states a size, it is once, few, many or the class of an expanded clone; other rows omit it.

.	TRBV18	TRBJ1-1	TRBD1	TGTGCCAGCTCACCACCGGACAGGGTTAGGGCTTTCTTT	CASSPPDRVRAFF
few	TRBV7-3	TRBJ2-2	.	TGTGCCAGCAGCTTAGACGGAGAGCGATCCGCCGGGGAGCTGTTTTTT	CASSLDGERSAGELFF
once	TRBV5-4	TRBJ1-1	.	TGTGCCAGCAGGGTCGGAACGGTAAACACTGAAGCTTTCTTT	CASRVGTVNTEAFF
.	TRBV30	TRBJ1-1	.	TGTGCCTGGAGAAAAAAGGACGCGATCAACACTGAAGCTTTCTTT	CAWRKKDAINTEAFF
.	TRBV7-8	TRBJ2-1	.	TGTGCCAGCAGCCGCTTTGACAGTTACAATGAGCAGTTCTTC	CASSRFDSYNEQFF
.	TRBV30	TRBJ1-3	.	TGTGCCTGGAGTCGCCGGGGGGGCACCATATATTTT	CAWSRRGGTIYF
.	TRBV18	TRBJ1-5	.	TGTGCCAGCTCACCAAGGGGGAAGGGAAGCAATCAGCCCCAGCATTTT	CASSPRGKGSNQPQHF
few	TRBV7-2	TRBJ1-5	.	TGTGCCAGCAGCTTAGGACCAAATCAGCCCCAGCATTTT	CASSLGPNQPQHF
few	TRBV7-2	TRBJ2-7	TRBD2	TGTGCCAGCAGCTTCCAGGGACTAGCGGGAGGAGGCAACGAGCAGTACTTC	CASSFQGLAGGGNEQYF
.	TRBV11-3	TRBJ2-5	.	TGTGCCAGCAGCTACGGACCCGACGGGACCCAGTACTTC	CASSYGPDGTQYF
.	TRBV5-4	TRBJ1-2	TRBD1	TGTGCCAGCAGCCCCGGACAGGGCTTGTCCTATGGCTACACCTTC	CASSPGQGLSYGYTF
.	TRBV6-1	TRBJ1-1	.	TGTGCCAGCAGAACACAGACAGAGAACACTGAGGCTTTCTTT	CASRTQTENTEAFF
.	TRBV7-8	TRBJ1-1	.	TGTGCCAGCAGCTTAGGCAGGAACACTGAAGCTTTCTTT	CASSLGRNTEAFF
.	TRBV18	TRBJ2-5	.	TGTGCCAGCTCACCCCAGGGATTGGCAGAGACCCAGTACTTC	CASSPQGLAETQYF
.	TRBV28	TRBJ2-6	TRBD1	TGTGCCAGCACTTCAACAGGGGCTGGGGCCAACGTCCTGACTTTC	CASTSTGAGANVLTF
.	TRBV5-6	TRBJ1-2	TRBD1	TGTGCCAGCAGGTTGCCAGGGGGCGATGGCTATGGCTACACCTTC	CASRLPGGDGYGYTF
once	TRBV7-8	TRBJ2-5	.	TGTGCCAGCAGCCTCAATCCACAGGGAGAGCAAGAGACCCAGTACTTC	CASSLNPQGEQETQYF
.	TRBV19	TRBJ1-2	.	TGTGCCAGTAGTATAGTTTCGTCAGGGGTAATCGGCGGCTACACCTTC	CASSIVSSGVIGGYTF
.	TRBV5-1	TRBJ2-3	TRBD1	TGCGCCAGCAGCTTGGGGTCAGGGGGCTACACAGATACGCAGTATTTT	CASSLGSGGYTDTQYF
once	TRBV28	TRBJ1-1	TRBD1	TGTGCCAGCAGCCTGCCAGGGGGCACTGAAGCTTTCTTT	CASSLPGGTEAFF
.	TRBV28	TRBJ1-2	.	TGTGCCAGCAGTTTGGAGGCGGCGAGGGGCTACACCTTC	CASSLEAARGYTF
.	TRBV19	TRBJ2-7	TRBD1	TGTGCCAGTAGTCGAGGGACAGGGCCCTACGAGCAGTACTTC	CASSRGTGPYEQYF
.	TRBV21-1	TRBJ1-1	.	TGTGCCAGCAGGCTTAGGAAGGGAGCTTTCTTT	CASRLRKGAFF
.	TRBV18	TRBJ1-1	.	TGTGCCAGCTCAACGACAGACTACATTGAAGCTTTCTTT	CASSTTDYIEAFF
.	TRBV19	TRBJ1-4	TRBD1	TGTGCCAGTAGCAAGACAGGGGGAATAGGACTGTTTTTT	CASSKTGGIGLFF
once	TRBV4-1	TRBJ2-2	TRBD1	TGCGCCAGCAGCCAAGGGGACAGGGGGCGCGGGGTAAGGACCGGGGAGCTGTTTTTT	CASSQGDRGRGVRTGELFF
.	TRBV7-9	TRBJ2-3	.	TGTGCCAGCAGCCTTCTGGGGGCTTACACAGATACGCAGTATTTT	CASSLLGAYTDTQYF
.	TRBV28	TRBJ1-2	TRBD1	TGTGCCAGCAGTTCCGCTCCAGGGGGCCTTGGCTACACCTTC	CASSSAPGGLGYTF
once	TRBV19	TRBJ1-6	TRBD1	TGTGCCAGTAGTGACCCGGGACAGGGGGAAAATTCACCCCTCCACTTT	CASSDPGQGENSPLHF
.	TRBV18	TRBJ1-6	.	TGTGCCAGCTCACCGCAGATCTCCTATAATTCACCCCTCCACTTT	CASSPQISYNSPLHF
.	TRBV9	TRBJ2-1	TRBD1	TGTGCCAGCAGCGCCGGACAGGGGGGCTACAATGAGCAGTTCTTC	CASSAGQGGYNEQFF
.	TRBV9	TRBJ2-3	.	TGTGCCAGCAGCGTAGATTTGCGGAGCACAGATACGCAGTATTTT	CASSVDLRSTDTQYF
.	TRBV5-5	TRBJ2-6	.	TGTGCCAGCAGCTCCCCCTCGGGCCTCTCTGGGGCCAACGTCCTGACTTTC	CASSSPSGLSGANVLTF
.	TRBV2	TRBJ1-1	TRBD1	TGTGCCAGCAGCGGACAGGGAGGTAGTGAAGCTTTCTTT	CASSGQGGSEAFF
.	TRBV30	TRBJ2-7	.	TGTGCCTGGAGTGTAAACAGTCCCGAGCAGTACTTC	CAWSVNSPEQYF
once	TRBV30	TRBJ1-6	.	TGTGCCTGGAGTGTACCTCTCTTTTCCTTTAATTCACCCCTCCACTTT	CAWSVPLFSFNSPLHF
once	TRBV18	TRBJ1-4	.	TGTGCCAGCTCACCACCCCGGGGGGCGATCGATAATGAAAAACTGTTTTTT	CASSPPRGAIDNEKLFF
.	TRBV7-3	TRBJ1-2	TRBD1	TGTGCCAGCAGCATCACAGGGGGCGCCGGCTATGGCTACACCTTC	CASSITGGAGYGYTF
.	TRBV6-5	TRBJ2-2	.	TGTGCCAGCAGTTACCAAGGGGGGCGCTCCGGGGAGCTGTTTTTT	CASSYQGGRSGELFF
.	TRBV9	TRBJ2-2	TRBD2	TGTGCCAGCAGCGAAACTAGCGGTGGGCTCACCGGGGAGCTGTTTTTT	CASSETSGGLTGELFF
.	TRBV6-1	TRBJ1-3	.	TGTGCCAGCCGAAACAGGGCTGGAAACACCATATATTTT	CASRNRAGNTIYF
.	TRBV29-1	TRBJ1-4	.	TGCAGCGTTGAAGCAGGGGCTGATGAAAAACTGTTTTTT	CSVEAGADEKLFF
.	TRBV4-2	TRBJ1-1	.	TGTGCCAGCAGCCCCGAGGACACAGACCTGAACACTGAAGCTTTCTTT	CASSPEDTDLNTEAFF
.	TRBV5-1	TRBJ2-5	TRBD2	TGCGCCAGCAGCTTTAGCGGGAGGGGGCAAGAGACCCAGTACTTC	CASSFSGRGQETQYF
.	TRBV28	TRBJ2-5	.	TGTGCCAGCAGGGCCCGCAGGACTGGAGGGACCCAGTACTTC	CASRARRTGGTQYF
.	TRBV5-1	TRBJ2-2	.	TGCGCCAGCAGCTTGGTTCGGGATTCGAACATCGGGGAGCTGTTTTTT	CASSLVRDSNIGELFF
once	TRBV14	TRBJ1-4	.	TGTGCCAGCAGCCAATTGAGGACGGGAGGTGAAAAACTGTTTTTT	CASSQLRTGGEKLFF
few	TRBV7-8	TRBJ2-7	.	TGTGCCAGCAGCCCGACCGACAGGAACTCCTACGAGCAGTACTTC	CASSPTDRNSYEQYF
.	TRBV30	TRBJ2-3	.	TGTGCCTGGAGTGCATCCACAGATACGCAGTATTTT	CAWSASTDTQYF
.	TRBV2	TRBJ2-5	.	TGTGCCAGCAGAGCCGGGACCCAGTGGGGGGAGACCCAGTACTTC	CASRAGTQWGETQYF